The entry below gives a single T cell receptor (beta chain) sequence along with its context. What it recognizes is unknown. The CDR3 length is 13 residues. The V end lost 5 bases, the J end lost 5 bases, and 9 bases lay between the germline ends. CDR1 and CDR2 from the germline V gene are SGHDN and FVKESK. Profiled with immunoSEQ multiplex PCR; TCRdb holds only in-frame clones, not every one. The repertoire holds about 82,000 clones, with 80% to 95% as singletons. The data belong to a study of OX40 agonist ivuxolimab in advanced cancers. Whole-study context: A male proportion of 82.7% was recorded, with mean age around 62 years and range about 23 to 90. Partial response was recorded in three patients: one hepatocellular carcinoma and two cutaneous melanoma cases. Study-wide points: Expanded peripheral T cells had an undetermined antigen specificity.

Sample: CD4+ or CD8+ T cells sorted from blood, taken in a trial of the OX40 agonist ivuxolimab. The source of this sequence is an adult with an advanced solid tumor such as melanoma, head and neck, liver or kidney cancer. This chain uses TRBV14 with TRBJ2-2, with D tentatively TRBD1 (5 bases). CDR3 coding DNA: TGTGCCAGCAGCAGACAGTCAACCGGGGAGCTGTTTTTT. Translated, it gives CASSRQSTGELFF.